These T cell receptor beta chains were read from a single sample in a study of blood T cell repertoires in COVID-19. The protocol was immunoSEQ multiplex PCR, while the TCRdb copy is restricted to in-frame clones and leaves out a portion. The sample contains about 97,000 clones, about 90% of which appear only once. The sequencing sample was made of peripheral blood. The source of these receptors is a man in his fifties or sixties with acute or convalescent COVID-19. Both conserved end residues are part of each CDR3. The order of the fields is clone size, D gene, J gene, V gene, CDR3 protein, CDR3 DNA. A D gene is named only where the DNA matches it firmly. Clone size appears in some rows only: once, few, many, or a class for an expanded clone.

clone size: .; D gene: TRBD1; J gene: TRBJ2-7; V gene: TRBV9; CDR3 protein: CASSAAGTGLHEQYF; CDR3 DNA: TGTGCCAGCAGCGCAGCCGGGACAGGGCTCCACGAGCAGTACTTC
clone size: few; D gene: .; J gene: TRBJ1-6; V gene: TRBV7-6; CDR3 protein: CASSAAVAGLNSPLHF; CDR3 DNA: TGTGCCAGCAGCGCGGCCGTGGCAGGACTAAATTCACCCCTCCACTTT
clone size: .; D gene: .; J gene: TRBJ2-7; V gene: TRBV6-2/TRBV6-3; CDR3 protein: CASSTLTGEYF; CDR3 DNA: TGTGCCAGCAGTACTTTGACGGGGGAGTACTTC
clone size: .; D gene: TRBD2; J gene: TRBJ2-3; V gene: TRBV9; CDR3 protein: CASSPRTSPSTDTQYF; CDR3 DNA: TGTGCCAGCAGCCCTAGGACTAGCCCTAGCACAGATACGCAGTATTTT
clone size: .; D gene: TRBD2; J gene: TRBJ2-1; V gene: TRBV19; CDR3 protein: CASSTTSGGAYNEQFF; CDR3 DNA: TGTGCCAGTAGTACAACTAGCGGGGGTGCCTACAATGAGCAGTTCTTC
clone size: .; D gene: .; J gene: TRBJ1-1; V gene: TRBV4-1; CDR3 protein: CASSQPEQNTEAFF; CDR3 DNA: TGCGCCAGCAGCCAACCAGAACAGAACACTGAAGCTTTCTTT
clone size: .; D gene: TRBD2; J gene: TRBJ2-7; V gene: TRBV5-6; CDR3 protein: CASEGLGYEQYF; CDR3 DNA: TGTGCCTCAGAGGGACTAGGCTACGAGCAGTACTTC
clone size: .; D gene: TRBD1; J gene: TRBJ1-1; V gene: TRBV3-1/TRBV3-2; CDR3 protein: CASTLDRRGTEAFF; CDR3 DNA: TGTGCCAGCACGCTGGACAGGAGAGGCACTGAAGCTTTCTTT
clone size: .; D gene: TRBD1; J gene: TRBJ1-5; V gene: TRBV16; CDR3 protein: CASSQSGQADQPQHF; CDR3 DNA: TGTGCCAGCAGCCAATCCGGACAGGCAGATCAGCCCCAGCATTTT
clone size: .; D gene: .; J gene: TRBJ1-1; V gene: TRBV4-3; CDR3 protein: CASSQDLRARSAEAFF; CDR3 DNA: TGCGCCAGCAGCCAAGATCTCAGGGCGCGCAGCGCTGAAGCTTTCTTT
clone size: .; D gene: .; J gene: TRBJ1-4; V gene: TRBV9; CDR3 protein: CASSDQGEKLFF; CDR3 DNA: TGTGCCAGCAGCGACCAGGGTGAAAAACTGTTTTTT
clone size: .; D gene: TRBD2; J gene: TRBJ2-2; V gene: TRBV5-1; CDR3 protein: CASSLVAGAGELFF; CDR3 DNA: TGCGCCAGCAGCTTGGTTGCGGGGGCCGGGGAGCTGTTTTTT
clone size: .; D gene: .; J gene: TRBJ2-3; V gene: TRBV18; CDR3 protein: CASSPVSLNADTQYF; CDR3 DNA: TGTGCCAGCTCACCGGTGTCACTGAACGCAGATACGCAGTATTTT
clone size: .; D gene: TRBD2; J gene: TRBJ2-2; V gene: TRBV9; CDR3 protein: CASSYQAGAVNTGELFF; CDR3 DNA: TGTGCCAGCAGCTACCAAGCGGGGGCTGTGAACACCGGGGAGCTGTTTTTT
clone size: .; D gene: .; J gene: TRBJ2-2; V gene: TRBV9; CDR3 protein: CASSVERYKENTGELFF; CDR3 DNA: TGTGCCAGCAGCGTAGAGAGGTACAAAGAGAACACCGGGGAGCTGTTTTTT
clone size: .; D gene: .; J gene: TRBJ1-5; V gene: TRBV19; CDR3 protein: CASSIGVNQPQHF; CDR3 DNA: TGTGCCAGTAGTATCGGAGTGAATCAGCCCCAGCATTTT
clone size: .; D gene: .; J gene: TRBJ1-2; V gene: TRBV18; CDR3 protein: CASSPPQGSYGYTF; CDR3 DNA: TGTGCCAGCTCACCACCCCAGGGGAGCTATGGCTACACCTTC
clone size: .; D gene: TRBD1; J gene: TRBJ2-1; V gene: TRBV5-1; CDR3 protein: CASSPLTGADNNEQFF; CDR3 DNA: TGCGCCAGCAGCCCCCTAACAGGGGCAGATAACAATGAGCAGTTCTTC
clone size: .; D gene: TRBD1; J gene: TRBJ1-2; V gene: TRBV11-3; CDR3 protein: CASSPGQGLNGYTF; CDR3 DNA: TGTGCCAGCAGCCCCGGACAGGGATTGAATGGCTACACCTTC
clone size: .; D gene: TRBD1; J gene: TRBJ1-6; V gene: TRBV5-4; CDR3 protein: CASSPGGSYNSPLHF; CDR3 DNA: TGTGCCAGCAGCCCAGGGGGCTCCTATAATTCACCCCTCCACTTT
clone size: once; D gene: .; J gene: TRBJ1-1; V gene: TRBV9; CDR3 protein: CASSLVTGNTEAFF; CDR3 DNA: TGTGCCAGCAGCCTTGTGACAGGGAACACTGAAGCTTTCTTT
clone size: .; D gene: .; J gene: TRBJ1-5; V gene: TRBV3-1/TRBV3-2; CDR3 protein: CASSLSRGTGSNQPQHF; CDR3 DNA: TGTGCCAGCAGCCTTTCGCGGGGAACGGGGAGCAATCAGCCCCAGCATTTT
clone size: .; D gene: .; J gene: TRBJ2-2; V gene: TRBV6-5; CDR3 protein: CASRTNQAGELFF; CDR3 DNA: TGTGCCAGCAGGACTAACCAGGCAGGGGAGCTGTTTTTT
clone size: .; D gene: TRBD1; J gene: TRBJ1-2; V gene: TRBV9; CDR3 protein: CASSVDTGETYGYTF; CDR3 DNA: TGTGCCAGCAGCGTAGATACAGGGGAAACCTATGGCTACACCTTC
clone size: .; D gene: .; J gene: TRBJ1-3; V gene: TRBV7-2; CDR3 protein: CASSLGSAGNTIYF; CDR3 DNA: TGTGCCAGCAGCTTAGGTTCCGCAGGGAACACCATATATTTT
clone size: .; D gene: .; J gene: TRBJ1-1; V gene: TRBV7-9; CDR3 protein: CASGEQNTEAFF; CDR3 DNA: TGTGCCAGCGGGGAGCAGAACACTGAAGCTTTCTTT
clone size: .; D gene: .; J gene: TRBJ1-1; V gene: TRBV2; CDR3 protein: CASYRSRDTEAFF; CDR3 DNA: TGTGCCAGCTACAGGTCTAGGGATACTGAAGCTTTCTTT
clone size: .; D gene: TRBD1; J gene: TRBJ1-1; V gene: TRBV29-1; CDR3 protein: CSVGQGASTEAFF; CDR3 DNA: TGCAGCGTTGGACAGGGGGCTTCAACTGAAGCTTTCTTT
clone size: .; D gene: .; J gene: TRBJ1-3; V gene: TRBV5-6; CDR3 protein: CASSSTRSGNTIYF; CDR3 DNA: TGTGCCAGCAGCTCGACACGCTCTGGAAACACCATATATTTT
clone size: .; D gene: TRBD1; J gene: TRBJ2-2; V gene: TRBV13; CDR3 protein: CASSRGGQGTDGELFF; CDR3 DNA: TGTGCCAGCAGCCGCGGGGGACAGGGAACCGACGGGGAGCTGTTTTTT
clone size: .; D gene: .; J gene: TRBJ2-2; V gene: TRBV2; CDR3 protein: CASSERQWREAGELFF; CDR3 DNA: TGTGCCAGCAGTGAGCGTCAGTGGAGGGAGGCCGGGGAGCTGTTTTTT
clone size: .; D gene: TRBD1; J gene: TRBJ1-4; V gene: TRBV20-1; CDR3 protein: CSASSGTADEKLFF; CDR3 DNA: TGCAGTGCTAGTTCCGGGACAGCTGATGAAAAACTGTTTTTT
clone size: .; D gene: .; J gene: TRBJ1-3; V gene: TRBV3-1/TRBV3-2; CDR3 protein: CASSQGQTGNTIYF; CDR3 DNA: TGTGCCAGCAGCCAAGGCCAGACTGGAAACACCATATATTTT
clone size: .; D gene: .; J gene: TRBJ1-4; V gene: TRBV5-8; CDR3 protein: CASSSGTARNEKLFF; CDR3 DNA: TGTGCCAGCAGCAGTGGGACTGCCAGAAATGAAAAACTGTTTTTT
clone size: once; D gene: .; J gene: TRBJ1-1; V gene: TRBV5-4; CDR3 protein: CASSFGRKNTEAFF; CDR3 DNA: TGTGCCAGCAGCTTCGGTCGCAAGAACACTGAAGCTTTCTTT
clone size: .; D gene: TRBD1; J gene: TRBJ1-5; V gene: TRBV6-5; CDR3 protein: CASSTGTGGKQPQHF; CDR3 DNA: TGTGCCAGCAGTACCGGGACAGGGGGTAAGCAGCCCCAGCATTTT
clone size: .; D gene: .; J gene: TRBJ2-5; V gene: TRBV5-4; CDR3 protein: CASSLDPRIKETQYF; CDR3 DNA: TGTGCCAGCAGCTTGGACCCTAGAATCAAAGAGACCCAGTACTTC
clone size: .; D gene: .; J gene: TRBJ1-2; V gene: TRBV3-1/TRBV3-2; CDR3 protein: CASSQDPQAGYTF; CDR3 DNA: TGTGCCAGCAGCCAAGATCCACAGGCTGGCTACACCTTC
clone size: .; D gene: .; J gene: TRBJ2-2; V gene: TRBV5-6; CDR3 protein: CASTYSNTGELFF; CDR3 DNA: TGTGCCAGCACCTACAGTAACACCGGGGAGCTGTTTTTT
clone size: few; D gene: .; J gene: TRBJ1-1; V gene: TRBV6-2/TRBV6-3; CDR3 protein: CASSQDDRLGTEAFF; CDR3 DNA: TGTGCCAGCAGCCAGGACGACAGATTGGGCACTGAAGCTTTCTTT
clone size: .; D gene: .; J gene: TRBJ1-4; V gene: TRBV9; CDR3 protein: CASSVIPGTNEKLFF; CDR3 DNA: TGTGCCAGCAGCGTAATTCCGGGGACTAATGAAAAACTGTTTTTT
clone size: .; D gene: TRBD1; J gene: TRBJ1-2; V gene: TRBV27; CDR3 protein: CASSLSRDRGSAEGYTF; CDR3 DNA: TGTGCCAGCAGTTTATCGAGGGACAGGGGAAGTGCGGAGGGCTACACCTTC
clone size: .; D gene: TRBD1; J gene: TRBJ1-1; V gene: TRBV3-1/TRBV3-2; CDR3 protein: CASRHHRGGNTEAFF; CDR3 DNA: TGTGCCAGCAGACACCACAGGGGAGGAAACACTGAAGCTTTCTTT
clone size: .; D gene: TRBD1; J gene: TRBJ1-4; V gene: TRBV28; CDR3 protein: CASSVPGTGTANEKLFF; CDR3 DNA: TGTGCCAGCAGTGTCCCCGGGACAGGGACGGCTAATGAAAAACTGTTTTTT